This TCR beta chain was observed in a study of tumor-infiltrating lymphocytes in primary liver carcinoma. Across the study: Men as well as women, aged 30 to 69 years, made up the patients.

The roughly 17-32 mg bulk tissue piece was not sorted before simultaneous RNA and DNA extraction. The patients carried chronic HBV infection and had received no treatment. This CDR3 has 14 residues. Trimming took off 8 bases at V and 1 base at J, with 14 bases between the two ends. CDR1 SGHAT and CDR2 FQDESV come from the germline V gene (reference sequence). Making TCR beta cDNA involved around 540 ng total RNA and a constant-region primer. Three nested multiplex PCR rounds of slightly modified ARM-PCR generated TCR beta libraries. The first two PCR rounds used TRBV1-TRBV30 forward primers with a C-beta reverse primer, about 10 cycles each. TCRdb reanalysed the multiplex PCR reads using MiXCR and keeps one entry per CDR3 protein. The table shows some 95,000 distinct CDR3 sequences, with roughly 70% occurring only once.

Sequenced material: tumor-adjacent normal liver tissue. The clonotype comes from a man aged 40-49 years with primary liver carcinoma and hepatitis B virus infection. The rearrangement uses TRBV11-1 and TRBJ1-1; D ambiguous. CDR3 bases: TGTGCCAGCGGCCTTGGGTGGGCGAACACTGAAGCTTTCTTT. Translated, it gives CASGLGWANTEAFF. Full variable domain (outside the CDR3, taken from reference TRBV11-1 and TRBJ1-1): EAEVAQSPRYKITEKSQAVAFWCDPISGHATLYWYRQILGQGPELLVQFQDESVVDDSQLPKDRFSAERLKGVDSTLKIQPAELGDSAMYLCASGLGWANTEAFFGQGTRLTVV.